The 29 T cell receptor beta chains presented below share a single source sample, sequenced in a study of blood T cell repertoires in COVID-19. Produced via immunoSEQ multiplex PCR; TCRdb's table is partial and in-frame only. The sample lists roughly 120,000 clones; more than 65% were seen once. The specimen was peripheral blood. The source of these receptors is a woman aged 80 or over with acute or convalescent COVID-19.

This chain connects TRBV3-1 (or the pseudogene TRBV3-2) to TRBJ2-7, with D maybe TRBD2 (5 bases). The germline V and J ends were trimmed by 9 bases and 7 bases, with 16 bases remaining between them. The CDR3 extends over 12 amino acids. The germline V gene encodes CDR1 LGHDT and CDR2 YNNKEL (reference sequence). The CDR3 nucleotides read TGTGCCAGTAGAGCGGCCCTGGGGGAGCAGTACTTC. Protein: CASRAALGEQYF.

The rearrangement uses TRBV4-1 and TRBJ2-2; TRBD2 matches at 7 bases. This CDR3 comprises 14 residues. Germline V gene sequence: CDR1 MGHRA, CDR2 YSYEKL. V gave up 3 bases and J gave up 4 bases; unmatched junction bases: 2. The CDR3 DNA sequence: TGCGCCAGCAGCCAGGGGGGGTTCACCGGGGAGCTGTTTTTT. It specifies CASSQGGFTGELFF.

The genes are TRBV7-8 and TRBJ2-1; TRBD2 might be the D (6 bases). Germline-derived CDR1 and CDR2 are SGHVS and FQNEAQ. The CDR3 covers 17 residues. V lost 4 bases and J lost 1, with 17 bases in between. The CDR3 nucleotides are TGTGCCAGCAGCTCTTCCCCACCTAGCGCTTCCTACAATGAGCAGTTCTTC. Its translation: CASSSSPPSASYNEQFF.

The V and J genes are TRBV12-3 or TRBV12-4 and TRBJ1-2; D is unclear. V gave up 0 bases and J gave up 1 base, with 3 bases separating them. This CDR3 region has 13 residues. The CDR3 DNA reads as TGTGCCAGCAGTTTAGCCCTTAACTATGGCTACACCTTC. This sequence encodes CASSLALNYGYTF.

The CDR3 sequence is CASSQDRGLASYNEQFF. In DNA, the CDR3 is TGTGCCAGCAGCCAAGATAGGGGACTAGCCTCCTACAATGAGCAGTTCTTC. V usage is TRBV3-1 (or the pseudogene TRBV3-2) and J usage is TRBJ2-1, with 9 bases aligning to TRBD2. Germline CDR1 reads LGHDT; CDR2 reads YNNKEL (reference sequence). The CDR3 runs 17 residues. The trim removed 0 bases at V and 0 bases at J, leaving 3 bases unmatched.

The chain uses TRBV27 and TRBJ1-1; the match to TRBD1 covers 7 bases. V was pared by 6 bases and J by 5 bases, with 12 bases of the junction left unmatched. Germline V gene sequence: CDR1 MNHEY, CDR2 SMNVEV (reference sequence). The CDR3 has 15 amino acids. DNA of the CDR3: TGTGCCAGCAGATCGGGCAGGGGGGCCGGTACTGAAGCTTTCTTT. Translation gives CASRSGRGAGTEAFF.

This chain links TRBV6-2 or TRBV6-3 with TRBJ2-5; D is perhaps TRBD2 (5 bases). V dropped 4 bases and J dropped 7 bases, with 13 bases sitting between them. Germline loops: CDR1 MNHEY, CDR2 SVGEGT. This CDR3 contains 13 residues. The CDR3 sequence: CASSFGGDRTQYF. In DNA form, the CDR3 reads TGTGCCAGCAGTTTCGGAGGTGATCGGACCCAGTACTTC.

The V gene is TRBV7-2, the J gene TRBJ2-2; D gene ambiguous. The CDR3 runs to 14 residues. Trimming shortened V by 5 bases and J by 1 base, and 8 bases separated the two germline ends. Germline loops: CDR1 SGHTA, CDR2 FQGNSA. The CDR3 sequence: CASSVTVNTGELFF. CDR3 DNA sequence: TGTGCCAGCAGCGTAACAGTGAACACCGGGGAGCTGTTTTTT.

This clone was observed a handful of times. The sample contains more than one DNA sequence encoding this CDR3. The chain carries TRBV29-1 and TRBJ2-7; 8 nucleotides agree with TRBD1. The CDR3 has 13 amino acids. The V segment lost 6 bases and the J segment 4 bases; nucleotides outside the gene matches: 8. CDR1 SQVTM and CDR2 ANQGSEA come from the germline V gene. CDR3 region: CSVGGTGGYEQYF. CDR3 DNA sequence: TGCAGCGTGGGCGGTACAGGGGGGTACGAGCAGTACTTC.

The chain carries TRBV3-1 (or the pseudogene TRBV3-2) and TRBJ2-7; a possible D gene is TRBD1 (6 bases). Between the trimmed V and J ends, which lost 1 base and 3 bases, there was a span of 22 bases. Germline-derived CDR1 and CDR2 are LGHDT and YNNKEL (reference sequence). This CDR3 spans 18 amino acids. CDR3 bases: TGTGCCAGCAGCCAAGCCCTTCCGACAGGTACATACTACTACGAGCAGTACTTC. It encodes CASSQALPTGTYYYEQYF.

The chain employs TRBV5-1 and TRBJ2-3, with 10 positions matching TRBD2. This CDR3 has 18 residues. Germline CDR1 and CDR2: SGHRS and YFSETQ. Unmatched junction bases numbered 12, after V lost 5 bases and J lost 0 bases. CDR3: CASSRDGLAGASTDTQYF. The CDR3 DNA sequence: TGCGCCAGCAGTCGGGATGGCCTAGCGGGAGCTAGCACAGATACGCAGTATTTT.

This chain joins TRBV9 and TRBJ2-2, with D tentatively TRBD2 (5 bases). Trimming took 0 bases from V and 1 from J, leaving 7 bases between them. CDR1 is SGDLS and CDR2 is YYNGEE in the germline V gene. This CDR3 has 15 residues. The CDR3 loop is CASSVEGRNTGELFF. The CDR3 bases are TGTGCCAGCAGCGTAGAAGGGAGGAACACCGGGGAGCTGTTTTTT.

The chain carries TRBV11-3 and TRBJ2-7, with D unclear. CDR1 and CDR2 (germline): SGHNT, YENEEA. The CDR3 runs to 14 residues. Trimming stripped 1 base from V and 0 bases from J, with 7 bases between. The CDR3 region is CASSLGTNSYEQYF. The CDR3 DNA follows: TGTGCCAGCAGCTTAGGCACAAACTCCTACGAGCAGTACTTC.

V gene TRBV30 combines with J gene TRBJ1-1; D might be TRBD1 (5 bases). The V gene lost 3 bases and the J gene lost 4 bases, with 9 bases spanning the gap. In germline, CDR1 is GTSNPN, CDR2 SVGIG (reference sequence). The CDR3 contains 12 residues. For the CDR3, the DNA is TGTGCCTGGAGCGGGGGGGGCACTGAAGCTTTCTTT. Its translation: CAWSGGGTEAFF.

This rearrangement joins TRBV4-1 to TRBJ2-7, with unresolved D. The CDR3 extends over 14 amino acids. V was clipped by 2 bases and J by 4 bases, with 12 bases between them. Germline values: CDR1 MGHRA, CDR2 YSYEKL. In DNA form, the CDR3 reads TGCGCCAGCAGCCAATTTTTGGGCAGGTACGAGCAGTACTTC. Translation: CASSQFLGRYEQYF.

The chain joins TRBV7-8 to TRBJ2-2; 12 bases are shared with TRBD2. The CDR3 runs 17 residues. The junction had 10 bases not matched to a gene; V was cut back by 4 bases and J by 7 bases. CDR1 and CDR2 (germline): SGHVS, FQNEAQ. The CDR3 coding sequence is TGTGCCAGCAGCTATCGACTAGCGGGGGCCAGGGGCGGGGAGCTGTTTTTT. It encodes CASSYRLAGARGGELFF.

This clone was counted a single time. The V gene is TRBV3-1 (or the pseudogene TRBV3-2), the J gene TRBJ2-5; possible D gene TRBD1, 5 bases. Germline V lookup: CDR1 LGHDT, CDR2 YNNKEL (reference sequence). Trimming stripped 0 bases from V and 3 bases from J, with 11 bases between. CDR3 length: 15 amino acids. Written as DNA, the CDR3 is TGTGCCAGCAGCCAAGATCGGTTCAGGGAAGAGACCCAGTACTTC. Its protein product is CASSQDRFREETQYF.

CDR3 protein: CASSVSGNTIYF. In nucleotides, the CDR3 is TGTGCCAGCAGCGTCTCCGGAAACACCATATATTTT. The gene calls are TRBV9 and TRBJ1-3; D gene ambiguous. V gave up 2 bases and J gave up 4 bases, with 4 bases separating them. This CDR3 spans 12 amino acids. From germline, CDR1 is SGDLS and CDR2 YYNGEE.

This clone occurred a few times. The chain recombines TRBV5-1 with TRBJ1-5; 7 positions agree with TRBD1. V trimming: 3 bases; J trimming: 0 bases; junction bases outside the gene matches: 3. The V gene's germline CDR1 is SGHRS and CDR2 YFSETQ. CDR3 length equals 15 residues. This chain's CDR3 is CASSWTGDSNQPQHF. The CDR3 DNA reads as TGCGCCAGCAGCTGGACAGGCGATAGCAATCAGCCCCAGCATTTT.

The rearrangement joins TRBV2 to TRBJ1-1; no firm D call. Trimming removed 0 bases at V and 10 bases at J, with 12 bases between. This CDR3 region has 13 residues. Germline V lookup: CDR1 SNHLY, CDR2 FYNNEI. The CDR3 DNA sequence: TGTGCCAGCAGTGAAGCGCGTCTTGCAGGAGCTTTCTTT. It yields the protein CASSEARLAGAFF.

The rearrangement joins TRBV2 to TRBJ2-1, with no clear D. The V end was cut by 5 bases, the J end by 15 bases, with 17 bases between. Germline CDR1 reads SNHLY; CDR2 reads FYNNEI. This CDR3 region has 12 residues. Here the CDR3 DNA reads TGTGCCAGCAGTACCGACGAGCCGGGTTCGTTCTTC. Encoded protein: CASSTDEPGSFF.

The chain uses TRBV6-5 and TRBJ1-1, with a possible D match to TRBD1 (5 bases). The germline gives CDR1 MNHEY, CDR2 SVGAGI. V lost 7 bases and J 4 bases, leaving 13 bases between the germline ends. This CDR3 region has 13 residues. The CDR3 spells CASKGRVGTEAFF. The CDR3 DNA sequence: TGTGCCAGCAAGGGCAGGGTAGGCACTGAAGCTTTCTTT.

This clone showed up just once. The J gene is TRBJ2-5, the V gene TRBV4-3, with D tentatively TRBD1 (5 bases). Trimming took 1 base from V and 3 from J, leaving 12 bases between them. CDR1 and CDR2 from the germline V gene are LGHNA and YSLEER. The CDR3 is made up of 15 amino acids. The CDR3 DNA sequence: TGCGCCAGCAGCCAAGGACAGCTCGACGAAGAGACCCAGTACTTC. It translates to CASSQGQLDEETQYF.

The J gene is TRBJ2-7, the V gene TRBV7-2; D perhaps matches TRBD2 (7 bases). CDR1 and CDR2 (germline): SGHTA, FQGNSA. The CDR3 sequence is 14 residues long. The V end lost 1 base, the J end lost 4 bases, and 11 bases lay between the germline ends. The CDR3: CASSLVAGAYEQYF. For the CDR3, the DNA is TGTGCCAGCAGCTTAGTTGCGGGGGCATACGAGCAGTACTTC.

This clone came up a few times. The J gene is TRBJ1-4, the V gene TRBV5-1; D is undetermined. The CDR3 extends over 18 amino acids. V lost 3 bases, J lost 7 bases, and 25 bases lay in between. Germline V gives CDR1 SGHRS, CDR2 YFSETQ. In DNA form, the CDR3 reads TGCGCCAGCAGCTCCCGGGAGCGAAAACTGCCCTTTGGTGAAAAACTGTTTTTT. Protein sequence: CASSSRERKLPFGEKLFF.

In its sample, this clone was seen once. Mismatch with germline at one junction end may stem from a read error. The V and J genes are TRBV2 and TRBJ2-5; 7 bases line up with TRBD2. The CDR3 covers 15 residues. The germline V gene has CDR1 SNHLY and CDR2 FYNNEI. CDR3 nucleotides: TGTGCCAGCAGTGATATGCAGGGTCGGGAGGTGAAGGTAGACTTC. Its translation is CASSDMQGREVKVDF.

The CDR3 bases are TGTGCCAGCAGCCTCGACCTCCTAGCGGGAGCCGGGGAGCTGTTTTTT. It yields the protein CASSLDLLAGAGELFF. The rearrangement links TRBV5-4 to TRBJ2-2, with 10 bases matching TRBD2. Germline V gene sequence: CDR1 SGHNT, CDR2 YYREEE (reference sequence). The CDR3 consists of 16 residues. V gave up 4 bases and J gave up 6 bases; unmatched junction bases: 9.

This sequence joins TRBV28 and TRBJ2-5; D not certain. The CDR3 spans 12 residues. V was cut by 2 bases and J by 5 bases, with 6 bases left in between. CDR1 is MDHEN, CDR2 SYDVKM, per germline. CDR3 in DNA: TGTGCCAGCAGTTTACGGCGGGAGACCCAGTACTTC. This translates into CASSLRRETQYF.

In its sample, this clone was seen once. The chain is built from TRBV11-2 and TRBJ2-7; the D is unclear. This CDR3 contains 11 residues. Trimming stripped 5 bases from V and 5 bases from J, with 7 bases between. Germline assignment: CDR1 SGHAT and CDR2 FQNNGV. The chain's CDR3 is CASSLSHEQYF. DNA for the CDR3: TGTGCCAGCAGCCTATCCCACGAGCAGTACTTC.